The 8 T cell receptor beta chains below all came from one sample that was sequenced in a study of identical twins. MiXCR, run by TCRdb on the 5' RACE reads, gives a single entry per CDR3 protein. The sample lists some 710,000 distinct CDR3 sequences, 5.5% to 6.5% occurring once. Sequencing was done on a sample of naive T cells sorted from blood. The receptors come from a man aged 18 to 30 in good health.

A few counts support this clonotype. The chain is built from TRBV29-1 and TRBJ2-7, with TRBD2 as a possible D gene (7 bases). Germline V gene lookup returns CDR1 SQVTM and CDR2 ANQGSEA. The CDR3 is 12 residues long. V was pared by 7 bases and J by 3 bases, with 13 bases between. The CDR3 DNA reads TGCAGCGCGGAGCGGGACAACTACGAGCAGTACTTC. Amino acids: CSAERDNYEQYF.

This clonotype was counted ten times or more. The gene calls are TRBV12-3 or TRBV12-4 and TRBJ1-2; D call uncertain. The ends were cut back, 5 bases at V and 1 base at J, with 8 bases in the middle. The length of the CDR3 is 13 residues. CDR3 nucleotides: TGTGCCAGCAGTACGGCCCGTAACTATGGCTACACCTTC. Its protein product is CASSTARNYGYTF.

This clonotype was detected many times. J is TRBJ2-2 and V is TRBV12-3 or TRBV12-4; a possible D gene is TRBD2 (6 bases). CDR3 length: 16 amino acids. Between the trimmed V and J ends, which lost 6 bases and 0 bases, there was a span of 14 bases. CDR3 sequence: CASRDGGTTNTGELFF. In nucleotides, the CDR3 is TGTGCCAGCAGAGACGGGGGAACCACGAACACCGGGGAGCTGTTTTTT.

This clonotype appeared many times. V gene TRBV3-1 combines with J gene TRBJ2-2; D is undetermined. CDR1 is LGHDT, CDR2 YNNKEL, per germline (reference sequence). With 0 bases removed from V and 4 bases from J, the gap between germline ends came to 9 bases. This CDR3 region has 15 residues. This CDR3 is CASSQEGVSTGELFF. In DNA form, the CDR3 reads TGTGCCAGCAGCCAAGAAGGTGTTAGCACCGGGGAGCTGTTTTTT.

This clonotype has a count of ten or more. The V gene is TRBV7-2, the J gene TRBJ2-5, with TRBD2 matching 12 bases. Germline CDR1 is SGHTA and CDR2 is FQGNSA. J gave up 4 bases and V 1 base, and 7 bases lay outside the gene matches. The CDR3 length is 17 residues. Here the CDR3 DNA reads TGTGCCAGCAGCTTAGGAGGACTAGCGGGAATTGCAGAGACCCAGTACTTC. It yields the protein CASSLGGLAGIAETQYF.

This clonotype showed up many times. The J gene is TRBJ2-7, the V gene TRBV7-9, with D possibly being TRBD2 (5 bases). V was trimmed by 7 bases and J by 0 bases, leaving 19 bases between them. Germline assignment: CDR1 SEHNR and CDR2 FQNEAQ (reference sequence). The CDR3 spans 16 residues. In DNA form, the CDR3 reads TGTGCCAGCACCCCCGCAGTCGTAGGGAGCTCCTACGAGCAGTACTTC. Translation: CASTPAVVGSSYEQYF.

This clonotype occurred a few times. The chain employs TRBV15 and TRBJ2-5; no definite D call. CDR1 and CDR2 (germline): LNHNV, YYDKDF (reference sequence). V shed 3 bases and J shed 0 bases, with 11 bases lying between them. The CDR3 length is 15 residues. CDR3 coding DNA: TGTGCCACCAGCAGCTACGACGGGTACCAAGAGACCCAGTACTTC. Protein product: CATSSYDGYQETQYF.

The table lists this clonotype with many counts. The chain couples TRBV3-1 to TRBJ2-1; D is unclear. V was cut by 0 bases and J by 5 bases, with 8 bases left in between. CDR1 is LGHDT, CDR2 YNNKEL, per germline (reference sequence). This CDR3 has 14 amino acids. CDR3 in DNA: TGTGCCAGCAGCCAAGACCCTGGCCACAATGAGCAGTTCTTC. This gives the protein CASSQDPGHNEQFF.